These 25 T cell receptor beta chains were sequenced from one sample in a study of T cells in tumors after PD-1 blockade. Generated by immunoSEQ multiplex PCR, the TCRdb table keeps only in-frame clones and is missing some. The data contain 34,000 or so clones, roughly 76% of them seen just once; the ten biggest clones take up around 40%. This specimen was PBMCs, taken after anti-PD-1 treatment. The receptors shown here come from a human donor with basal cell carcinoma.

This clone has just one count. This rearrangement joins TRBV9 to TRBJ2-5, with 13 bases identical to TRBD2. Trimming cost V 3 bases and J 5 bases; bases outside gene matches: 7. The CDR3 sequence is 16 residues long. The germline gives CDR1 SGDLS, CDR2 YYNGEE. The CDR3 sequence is CASSARLAGGLETQYF. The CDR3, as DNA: TGTGCCAGCAGCGCACGACTAGCGGGAGGTTTGGAGACCCAGTACTTC.

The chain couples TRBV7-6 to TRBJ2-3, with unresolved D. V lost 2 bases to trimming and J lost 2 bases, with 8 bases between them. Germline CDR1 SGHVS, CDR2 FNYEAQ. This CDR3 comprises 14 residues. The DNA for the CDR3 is TGTGCCAGCAGCTTAACACCTGACACAGATACGCAGTATTTT. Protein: CASSLTPDTDTQYF.

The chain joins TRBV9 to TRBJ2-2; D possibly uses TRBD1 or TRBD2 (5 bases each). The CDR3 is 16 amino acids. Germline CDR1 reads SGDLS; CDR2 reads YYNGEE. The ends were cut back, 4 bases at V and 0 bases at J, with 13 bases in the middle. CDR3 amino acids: CASSQGSEPNTGELFF. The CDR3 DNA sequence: TGTGCCAGCAGCCAGGGTAGCGAGCCGAACACCGGGGAGCTGTTTTTT. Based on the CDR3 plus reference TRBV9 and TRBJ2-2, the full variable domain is DSGVTQTPKHLITATGQRVTLRCSPRSGDLSVYWYQQSLDQGLQFLIQYYNGEERAKGNILERFSAQQFPDLHSELNLSSLELGDSALYFCASSQGSEPNTGELFFGEGSRLTVL.

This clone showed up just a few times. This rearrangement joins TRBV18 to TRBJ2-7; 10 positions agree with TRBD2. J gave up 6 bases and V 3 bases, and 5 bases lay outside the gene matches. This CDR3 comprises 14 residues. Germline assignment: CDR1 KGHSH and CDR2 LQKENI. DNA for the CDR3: TGTGCCAGCTCACCCCTAGCGGGGGAGGGCGAGCAGTACTTC. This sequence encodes CASSPLAGEGEQYF.

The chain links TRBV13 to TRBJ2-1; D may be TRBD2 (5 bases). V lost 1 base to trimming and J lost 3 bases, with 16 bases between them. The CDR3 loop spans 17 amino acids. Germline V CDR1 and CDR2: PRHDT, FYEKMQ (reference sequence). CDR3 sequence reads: CASSLVALLGSYNEQFF. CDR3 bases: TGTGCCAGCAGCTTAGTGGCACTCTTGGGGAGCTACAATGAGCAGTTCTTC.

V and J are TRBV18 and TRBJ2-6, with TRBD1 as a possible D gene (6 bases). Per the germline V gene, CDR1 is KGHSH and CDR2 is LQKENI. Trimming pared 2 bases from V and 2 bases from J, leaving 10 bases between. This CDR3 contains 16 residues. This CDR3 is CASSPWGPPGANVLTF. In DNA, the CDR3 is TGTGCCAGCTCACCATGGGGGCCCCCTGGGGCCAACGTCCTGACTTTC.

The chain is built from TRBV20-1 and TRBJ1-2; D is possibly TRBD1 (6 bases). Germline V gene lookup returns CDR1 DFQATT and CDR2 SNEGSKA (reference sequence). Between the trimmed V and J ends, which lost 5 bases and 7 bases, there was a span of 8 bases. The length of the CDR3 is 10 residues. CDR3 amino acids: CSAYRAGYTF. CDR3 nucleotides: TGCAGTGCTTACAGGGCTGGCTACACCTTC.

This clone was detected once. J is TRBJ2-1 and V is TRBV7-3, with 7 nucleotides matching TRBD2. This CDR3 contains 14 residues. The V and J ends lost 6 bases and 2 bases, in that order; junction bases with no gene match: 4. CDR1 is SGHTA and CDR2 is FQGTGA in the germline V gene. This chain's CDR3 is CASSPGLPYNEQFF. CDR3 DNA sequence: TGTGCCAGCAGTCCGGGACTACCCTACAATGAGCAGTTCTTC.

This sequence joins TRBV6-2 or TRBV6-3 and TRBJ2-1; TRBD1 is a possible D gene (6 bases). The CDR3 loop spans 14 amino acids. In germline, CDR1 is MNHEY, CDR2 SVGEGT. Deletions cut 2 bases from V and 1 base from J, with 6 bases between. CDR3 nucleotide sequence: TGTGCCAGCAGTTACGGACAGTCCTACAATGAGCAGTTCTTC. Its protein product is CASSYGQSYNEQFF.

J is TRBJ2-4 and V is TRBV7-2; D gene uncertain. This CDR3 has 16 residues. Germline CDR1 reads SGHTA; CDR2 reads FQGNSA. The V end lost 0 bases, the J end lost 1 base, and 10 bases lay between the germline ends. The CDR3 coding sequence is TGTGCCAGCAGCTTAGCTGGGCCCGGGGCCAAAAACATTCAGTACTTC. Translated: CASSLAGPGAKNIQYF.

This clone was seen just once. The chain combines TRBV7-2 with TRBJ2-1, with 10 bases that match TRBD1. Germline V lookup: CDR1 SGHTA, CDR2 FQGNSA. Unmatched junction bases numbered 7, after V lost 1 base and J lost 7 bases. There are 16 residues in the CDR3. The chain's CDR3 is CASSLDRTGGGNEQFF. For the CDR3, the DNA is TGTGCCAGCAGCTTAGATAGGACAGGGGGAGGGAATGAGCAGTTCTTC.

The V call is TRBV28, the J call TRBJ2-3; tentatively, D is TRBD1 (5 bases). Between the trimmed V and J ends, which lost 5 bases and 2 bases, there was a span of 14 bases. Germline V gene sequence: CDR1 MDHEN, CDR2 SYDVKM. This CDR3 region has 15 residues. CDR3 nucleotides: TGTGCCAGCAGTCCCCCCGACAGAATCACAGATACGCAGTATTTT. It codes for CASSPPDRITDTQYF.

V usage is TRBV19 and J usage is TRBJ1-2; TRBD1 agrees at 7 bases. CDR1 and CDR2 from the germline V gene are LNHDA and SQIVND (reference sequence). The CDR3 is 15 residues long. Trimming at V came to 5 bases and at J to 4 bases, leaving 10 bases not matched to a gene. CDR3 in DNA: TGTGCCAGTAGTCTCGGACAGGCAACGTCCTATGGCTACACCTTC. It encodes CASSLGQATSYGYTF.

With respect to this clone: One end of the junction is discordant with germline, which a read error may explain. CDR3 coding DNA: TGTGCCAGCAGTGTTAACTACGGCTACACCTTC. It specifies CASSVNYGYTF. V gene TRBV2 combines with J gene TRBJ1-2; D uncertain. This CDR3 has 11 amino acids. CDR1 and CDR2 from the germline V gene are SNHLY and FYNNEI.

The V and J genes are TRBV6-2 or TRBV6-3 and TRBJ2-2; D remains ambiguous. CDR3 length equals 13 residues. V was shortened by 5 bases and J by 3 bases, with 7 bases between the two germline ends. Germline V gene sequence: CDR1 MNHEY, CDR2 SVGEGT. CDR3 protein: CASSAYYTGELFF. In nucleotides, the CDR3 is TGTGCCAGCAGTGCATACTACACCGGGGAGCTGTTTTTT.

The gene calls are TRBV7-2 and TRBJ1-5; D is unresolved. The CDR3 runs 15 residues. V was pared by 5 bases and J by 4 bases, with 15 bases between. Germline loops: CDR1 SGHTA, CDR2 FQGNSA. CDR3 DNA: TGTGCCAGCAGCCCGGACTTGACTTTTAATCAGCCCCAGCATTTT. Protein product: CASSPDLTFNQPQHF.

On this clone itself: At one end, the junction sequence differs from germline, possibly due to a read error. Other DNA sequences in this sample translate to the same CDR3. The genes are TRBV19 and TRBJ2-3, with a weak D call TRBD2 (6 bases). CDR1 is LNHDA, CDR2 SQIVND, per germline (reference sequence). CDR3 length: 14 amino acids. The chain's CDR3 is CASKEAGGTDTQYF. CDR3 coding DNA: TGTGCTAGTAAGGAAGCGGGCGGCACAGATACGCAGTATTTT.

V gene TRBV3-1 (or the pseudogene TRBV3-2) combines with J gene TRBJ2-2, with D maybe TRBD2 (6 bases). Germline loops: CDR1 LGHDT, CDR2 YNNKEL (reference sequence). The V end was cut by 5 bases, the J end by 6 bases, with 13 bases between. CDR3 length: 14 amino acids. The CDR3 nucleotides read TGTGCCAGCAGCTCGACTAGTGCAGCCGGGGAGCTGTTTTTT. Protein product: CASSSTSAAGELFF.

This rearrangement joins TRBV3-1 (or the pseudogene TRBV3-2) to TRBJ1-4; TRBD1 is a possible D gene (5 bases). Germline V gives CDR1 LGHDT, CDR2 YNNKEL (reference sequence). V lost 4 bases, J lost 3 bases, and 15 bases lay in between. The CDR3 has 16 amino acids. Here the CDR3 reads CASSLTSTGPNEKLFF. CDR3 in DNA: TGTGCCAGCAGCCTTACCTCTACGGGACCTAATGAAAAACTGTTTTTT.

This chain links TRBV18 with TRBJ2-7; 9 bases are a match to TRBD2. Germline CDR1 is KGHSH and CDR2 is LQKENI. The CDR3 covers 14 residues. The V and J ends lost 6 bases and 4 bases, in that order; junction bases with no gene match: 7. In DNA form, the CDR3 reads TGTGCCAGCTCTTCCGGGCGGGAGGGGTACGAGCAGTACTTC. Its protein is CASSSGREGYEQYF. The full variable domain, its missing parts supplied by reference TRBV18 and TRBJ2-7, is NAGVMQNPRHLVRRRGQEARLRCSPMKGHSHVYWYRQLPEEGLKFMVYLQKENIIDESGMPKERFSAEFPKEGPSILRIQQVVRGDSAAYFCASSSGREGYEQYFGPGTRLTVT.

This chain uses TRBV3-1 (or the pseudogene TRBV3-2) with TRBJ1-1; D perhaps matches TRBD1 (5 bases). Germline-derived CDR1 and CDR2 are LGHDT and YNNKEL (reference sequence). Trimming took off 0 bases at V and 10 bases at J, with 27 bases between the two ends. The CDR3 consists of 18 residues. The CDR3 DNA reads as TGTGCCAGCAGCCAAGAGAGGGGACGGTACTCTCGTTGGGATCGAGCTTTCTTT. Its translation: CASSQERGRYSRWDRAFF.

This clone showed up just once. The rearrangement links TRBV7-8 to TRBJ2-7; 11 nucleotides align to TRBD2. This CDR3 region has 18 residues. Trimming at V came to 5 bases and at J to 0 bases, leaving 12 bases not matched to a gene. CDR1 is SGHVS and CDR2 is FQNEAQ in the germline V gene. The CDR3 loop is CASSRGLAGARSSYEQYF. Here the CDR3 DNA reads TGTGCCAGCAGCCGAGGACTAGCGGGTGCCCGTAGCTCCTACGAGCAGTACTTC.

Here the CDR3 reads CASTTGGSGANVLTF. The CDR3 coding sequence is TGTGCCAGCACCACGGGAGGCTCTGGGGCCAACGTCCTGACTTTC. V and J are TRBV5-5 and TRBJ2-6; 7 nucleotides line up with TRBD2. Germline loops: CDR1 SGHKS, CDR2 YYEKEE (reference sequence). There are 15 residues in the CDR3. The trim removed 6 bases at V and 0 bases at J, leaving 3 bases unmatched.

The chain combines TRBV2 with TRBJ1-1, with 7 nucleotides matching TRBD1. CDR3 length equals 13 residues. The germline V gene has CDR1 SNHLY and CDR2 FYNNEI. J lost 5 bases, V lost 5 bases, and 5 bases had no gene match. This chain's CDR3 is CASSSRGDTEAFF. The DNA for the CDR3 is TGTGCCAGCAGTTCCAGGGGGGATACTGAAGCTTTCTTT.

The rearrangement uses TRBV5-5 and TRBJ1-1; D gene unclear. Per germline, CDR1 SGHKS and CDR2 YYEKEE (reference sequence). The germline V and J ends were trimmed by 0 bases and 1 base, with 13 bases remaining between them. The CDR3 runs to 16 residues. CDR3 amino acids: CASSLDWAFENTEAFF. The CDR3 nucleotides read TGTGCCAGCAGCTTGGATTGGGCTTTCGAGAACACTGAAGCTTTCTTT.